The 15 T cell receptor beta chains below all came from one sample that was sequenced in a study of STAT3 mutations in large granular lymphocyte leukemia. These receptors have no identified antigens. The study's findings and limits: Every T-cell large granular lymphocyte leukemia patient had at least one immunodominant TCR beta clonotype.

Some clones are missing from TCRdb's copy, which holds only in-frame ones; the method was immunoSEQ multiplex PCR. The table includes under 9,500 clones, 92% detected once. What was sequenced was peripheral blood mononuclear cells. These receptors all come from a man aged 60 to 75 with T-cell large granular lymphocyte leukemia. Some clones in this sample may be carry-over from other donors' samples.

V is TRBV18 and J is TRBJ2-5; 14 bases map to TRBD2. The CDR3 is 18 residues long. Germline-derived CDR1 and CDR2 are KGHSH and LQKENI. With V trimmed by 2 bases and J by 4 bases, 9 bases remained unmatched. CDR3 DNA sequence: TGTGCCAGCTCACCAGAAGAGGGACTAGCGGGAGCAACAGAGACCCAGTACTTC. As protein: CASSPEEGLAGATETQYF.

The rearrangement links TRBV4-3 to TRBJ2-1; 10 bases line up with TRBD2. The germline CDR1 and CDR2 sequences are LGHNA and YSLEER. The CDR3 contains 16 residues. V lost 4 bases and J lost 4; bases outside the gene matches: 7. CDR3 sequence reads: CASSRQLAGIYNEQFF. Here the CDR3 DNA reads TGCGCCAGCAGCCGCCAACTAGCGGGAATTTACAATGAGCAGTTCTTC.

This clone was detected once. CDR3 region: CASSAGGGSSYNSPLHF. The CDR3 DNA follows: TGTGCCAGCAGCGCGGGGGGGGGAAGCTCCTATAATTCACCCCTCCACTTT. J is TRBJ1-6 and V is TRBV2; TRBD1 might be the D (5 bases). Trimming left V 6 bases short and J 0 bases short, with 15 bases between. Germline V gene lookup returns CDR1 SNHLY and CDR2 FYNNEI. This CDR3 is 17 amino acids long.

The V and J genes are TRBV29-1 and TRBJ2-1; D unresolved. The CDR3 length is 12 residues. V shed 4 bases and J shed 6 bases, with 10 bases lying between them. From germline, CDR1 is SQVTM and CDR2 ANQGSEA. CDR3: CSVAFIGNEQFF. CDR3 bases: TGCAGCGTTGCGTTCATCGGCAATGAGCAGTTCTTC.

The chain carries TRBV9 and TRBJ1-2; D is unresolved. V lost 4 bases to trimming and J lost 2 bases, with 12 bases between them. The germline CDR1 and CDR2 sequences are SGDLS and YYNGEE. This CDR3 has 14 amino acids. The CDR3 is CASSPRTGNYGYTF. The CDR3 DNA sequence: TGTGCCAGCAGCCCCCGGACGGGGAACTATGGCTACACCTTC.

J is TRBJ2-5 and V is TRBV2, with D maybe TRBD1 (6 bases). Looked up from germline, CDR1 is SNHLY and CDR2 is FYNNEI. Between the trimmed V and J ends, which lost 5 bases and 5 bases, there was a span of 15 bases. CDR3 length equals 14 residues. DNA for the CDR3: TGTGCCAGCAGTATGGGGGCAGGTGGGGAGACCCAGTACTTC. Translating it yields CASSMGAGGETQYF.

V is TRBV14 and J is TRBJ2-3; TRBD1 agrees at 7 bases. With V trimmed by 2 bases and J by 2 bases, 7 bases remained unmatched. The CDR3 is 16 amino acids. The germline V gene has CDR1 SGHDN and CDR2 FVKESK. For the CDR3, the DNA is TGTGCCAGCAGCCAACAGACAGGGTTGAACACAGATACGCAGTATTTT. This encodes CASSQQTGLNTDTQYF.

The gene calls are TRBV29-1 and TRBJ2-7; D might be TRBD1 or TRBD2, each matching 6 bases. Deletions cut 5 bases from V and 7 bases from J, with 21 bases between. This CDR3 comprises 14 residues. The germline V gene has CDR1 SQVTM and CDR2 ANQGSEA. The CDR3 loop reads CSVRGRGQREEQYF. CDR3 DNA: TGCAGCGTTCGGGGTCGGGGGCAGAGGGAAGAGCAGTACTTC.

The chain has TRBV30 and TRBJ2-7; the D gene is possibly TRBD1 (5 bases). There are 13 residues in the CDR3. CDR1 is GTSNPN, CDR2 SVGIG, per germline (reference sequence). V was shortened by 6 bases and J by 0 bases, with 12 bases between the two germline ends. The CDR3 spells CACAGKGSYEQYF. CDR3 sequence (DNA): TGTGCCTGCGCAGGGAAGGGCTCCTACGAGCAGTACTTC.

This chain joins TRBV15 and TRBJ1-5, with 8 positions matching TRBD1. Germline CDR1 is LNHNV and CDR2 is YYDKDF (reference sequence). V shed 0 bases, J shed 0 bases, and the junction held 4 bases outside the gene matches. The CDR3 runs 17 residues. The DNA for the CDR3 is TGTGCCACCAGCAGAGATGACAGGGGATATAGCAATCAGCCCCAGCATTTT. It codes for CATSRDDRGYSNQPQHF.

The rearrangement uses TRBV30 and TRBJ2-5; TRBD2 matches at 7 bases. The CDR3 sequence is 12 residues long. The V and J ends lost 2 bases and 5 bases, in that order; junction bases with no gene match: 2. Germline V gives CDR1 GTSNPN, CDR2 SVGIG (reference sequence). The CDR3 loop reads CAWSTLAETQYF. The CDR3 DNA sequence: TGTGCCTGGAGTACACTAGCGGAGACCCAGTACTTC.

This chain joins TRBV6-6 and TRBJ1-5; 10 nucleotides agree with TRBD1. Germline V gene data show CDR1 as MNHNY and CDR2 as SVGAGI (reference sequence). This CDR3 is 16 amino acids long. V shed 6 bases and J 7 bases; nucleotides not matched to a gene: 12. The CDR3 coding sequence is TGTGCCAGCAGCGATGAGACAGGGGGCGCCGGGCAGCCCCAGCATTTT. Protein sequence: CASSDETGGAGQPQHF.

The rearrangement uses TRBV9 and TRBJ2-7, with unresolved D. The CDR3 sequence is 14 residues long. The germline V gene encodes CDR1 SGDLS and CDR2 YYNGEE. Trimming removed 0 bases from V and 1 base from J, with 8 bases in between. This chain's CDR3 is CASSVAAQSYEQYF. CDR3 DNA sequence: TGTGCCAGCAGCGTAGCTGCACAATCCTACGAGCAGTACTTC.

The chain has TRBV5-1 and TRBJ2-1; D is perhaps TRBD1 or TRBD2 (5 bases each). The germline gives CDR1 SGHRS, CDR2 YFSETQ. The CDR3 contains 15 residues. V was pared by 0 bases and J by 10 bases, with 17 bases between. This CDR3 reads CASSLGGDRAAEQFF. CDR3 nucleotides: TGCGCCAGCAGCTTGGGAGGGGACCGCGCAGCAGAGCAGTTCTTC.

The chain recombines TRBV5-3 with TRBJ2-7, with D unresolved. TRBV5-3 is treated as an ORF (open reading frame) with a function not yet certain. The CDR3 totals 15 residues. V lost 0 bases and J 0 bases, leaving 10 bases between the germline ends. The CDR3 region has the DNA TGTGCCAGAAGCTTGGTGGCTCGAAGCTCCTACGAGCAGTACTTC. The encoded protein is CARSLVARSSYEQYF.